One T cell receptor beta chain is described in this entry. Germline V gene data show CDR1 as SGHNT and CDR2 as YYREEE (reference sequence). The ends lost 0 bases at V and 2 bases at J; junction bases unmatched: 10. The CDR3 runs 18 residues. These data belong to a study of blood T cell repertoires in COVID-19. Study-wide background: PBMCs, B-cell-depleted T cells, or T cells were the source of the cDNA or gDNA that made up the material.

Clones were read by immunoSEQ multiplex PCR, and TCRdb kept only the in-frame ones, dropping some. The table shows about 49,000 clones, with 84% occurring only once. This sequence joins TRBV5-4 and TRBJ2-7; 11 bases align to TRBD2. Sequencing was performed on peripheral blood. The TCR sequence derives from a man aged 50 to 60 with acute or convalescent COVID-19. The DNA for the CDR3 is TGTGCCAGCAGCTTGGCCCCTCTGGGGACTAGCGGAGCCTACGAGCAGTACTTC. The encoded protein is CASSLAPLGTSGAYEQYF. The full variable domain, in which reference TRBV5-4 and TRBJ2-7 provide the parts outside the CDR3, is ETGVTQSPTHLIKTRGQQVTLRCSSQSGHNTVSWYQQALGQGPQFIFQYYREEENGRGNFPPRFSGLQFPNYSSELNVNALELDDSALYLCASSLAPLGTSGAYEQYFGPGTRLTVT.